This is a list of T cell receptor beta chains from one sample in a study of control samples from healthy donors and cancer patients. Profiling relied on immunoSEQ multiplex PCR, and the TCRdb table lists in-frame clones only, not all of them. The sample has about 50,000 clones; approximately 96% are singletons. The specimen sequenced was blood. These receptors all stem from a young woman in good health. Both conserved end residues are part of each CDR3. A D gene is named only where the DNA matches it firmly. Not every row has a clone size; where given, it reads once, few, many or a size class.

CASSHGASSYEQYF	TGTGCCAGCAGTCACGGGGCGAGCTCCTACGAGCAGTACTTC	NA	TRBV6-6	TRBJ2-7	NA
CASSKKFRVLAGVPTPQNEQFF	TGTGCCAGCAGCAAGAAGTTCAGGGTACTAGCGGGTGTCCCCACCCCCCAAAATGAGCAGTTCTTC	NA	TRBV21-1	TRBJ2-1	NA
CASRTAGTHTEAFF	TGTGCCAGCAGGACCGCCGGAACACACACTGAAGCTTTCTTT	NA	TRBV2	TRBJ1-1	NA
CASSPRRGVDISYNSPLHF	TGTGCCAGCAGTCCGAGGCGGGGGGTAGACATCTCCTATAATTCACCCCTCCACTTT	NA	TRBV6-4	TRBJ1-6	few
CATGESSYNSPLHF	TGTGCCACCGGGGAGAGCTCCTATAATTCACCCCTCCACTTT	NA	TRBV27	TRBJ1-6	NA
CASSLEGLDYSPLHF	TGTGCCAGCAGCTTGGAAGGGTTAGACTATTCACCCCTCCACTTT	NA	TRBV5-6	TRBJ1-6	NA
CASSPDQETQYF	TGTGCCAGCAGCCCGGACCAGGAGACCCAGTACTTC	NA	TRBV7-2	TRBJ2-5	NA
CASSLPLGTSGIMSDTQYF	TGCGCCAGCAGCTTGCCTTTAGGGACTAGCGGGATAATGTCAGATACGCAGTATTTT	TRBD2	TRBV5-1	TRBJ2-3	NA
CAWTSQGGFSDGNTIYF	TGTGCCTGGACCTCCCAAGGCGGGTTTTCCGACGGAAACACCATATATTTT	NA	TRBV30	TRBJ1-3	NA
CASSFVAGIMFF	TGTGCCAGCAGCTTTGTCGCAGGGATAATGTTTTTT	NA	TRBV7-9	TRBJ1-4	NA
CATSLRFQGTEAFF	TGTGCCACCAGCCTGAGGTTTCAGGGCACTGAAGCTTTCTTT	NA	TRBV15	TRBJ1-1	NA
CASSLGSGSLISYEQYF	TGTGCCAGCAGCTTAGGTAGCGGGAGTCTGATATCCTACGAGCAGTACTTC	TRBD2	TRBV13	TRBJ2-7	NA
CASSESGTLDTQYF	TGCGCCAGCAGTGAGTCGGGGACCCTAGATACGCAGTATTTT	NA	TRBV10-2	TRBJ2-3	NA
CASSADLNQPQHF	TGTGCCAGCAGCGCGGACCTCAATCAGCCCCAGCATTTT	NA	TRBV7-3	TRBJ1-5	NA
CSVEEPDRPPDTQYF	TGCAGCGTTGAAGAGCCGGACAGGCCACCAGATACGCAGTATTTT	TRBD1	TRBV29-1	TRBJ2-3	NA
CAISESRRTSGRDEQFF	TGTGCCATCAGTGAATCCCGGAGGACTAGCGGGAGGGATGAGCAGTTCTTC	TRBD2	TRBV10-3	TRBJ2-1	NA
CASSLTSGPQSGELFF	TGTGCCAGTTCCCTTACTAGCGGACCTCAGTCAGGGGAGCTGTTTTTT	TRBD2	TRBV19	TRBJ2-2	once
CATSDRDRGGNEQFF	TGTGCCACCAGTGACCGGGACAGGGGTGGGAATGAGCAGTTCTTC	TRBD1	TRBV24-1	TRBJ2-1	NA
CASSLFTGSEQYF	TGTGCCAGCAGTTTATTTACGGGAAGCGAGCAGTACTTC	NA	TRBV28	TRBJ2-7	NA
CASSTGITGELFF	TGTGCCAGCAGTACAGGGATCACCGGGGAGCTGTTTTTT	NA	TRBV2	TRBJ2-2	NA
CASRYIDRGRRAGAFF	TGTGCCAGCAGATATATTGACAGGGGGCGTAGGGCCGGCGCTTTCTTT	TRBD1	TRBV7-9	TRBJ1-1	once
CASSQVVESGNTIYF	TGCGCCAGCAGCCAAGTAGTGGAGTCTGGAAACACCATATATTTT	NA	TRBV4-1	TRBJ1-3	NA
CATSDLIGGGGTQQQFF	TGTGCCACCAGTGATTTGATTGGGGGTGGCGGGACACAGCAGCAGTTCTTC	NA	TRBV24-1	TRBJ2-1	NA
CASSLGLDRVRDIQYF	TGCGCCAGCAGCTTGGGCCTCGACAGGGTGAGAGACATTCAGTACTTC	TRBD1	TRBV5-1	TRBJ2-4	NA
CAWRQTPGTGPMSDGYTF	TGTGCCTGGAGGCAAACTCCCGGGACAGGGCCTATGTCGGATGGCTACACCTTC	TRBD1	TRBV30	TRBJ1-2	once
CATSEQGLAGVAGELFF	TGTGCCACCAGTGAGCAGGGACTAGCGGGAGTGGCCGGGGAGCTGTTTTTT	TRBD2	TRBV24-1	TRBJ2-2	NA
CASSPADARGYEQYF	TGTGCCAGCTCACCCGCGGATGCCAGGGGCTACGAGCAGTACTTC	NA	TRBV18	TRBJ2-7	NA
CASSFEGGWYEQYF	TGCGCCAGCAGCTTTGAGGGAGGGTGGTACGAGCAGTACTTC	TRBD2	TRBV5-1	TRBJ2-7	NA
CASNPSRGIVQPQHF	TGTGCCAGCAACCCAAGTAGGGGGATAGTTCAGCCCCAGCATTTT	NA	TRBV28	TRBJ1-5	NA
CASSFRQGGTGELFF	TGTGCCAGCAGTTTCCGACAGGGGGGCACCGGGGAGCTGTTTTTT	TRBD1	TRBV27	TRBJ2-2	NA
CASSDQDRAYEQYF	TGTGCCAGCAGTGATCAGGACAGAGCCTACGAGCAGTACTTC	NA	TRBV2	TRBJ2-7	NA
CASSPGRTGLLSGELFF	TGTGCCAGCAGCCCCGGTCGGACGGGATTACTTAGCGGGGAGCTGTTTTTT	NA	TRBV7-3	TRBJ2-2	NA
CASSLGTRDADTQYF	TGCGCCAGCAGCTTGGGGACAAGGGATGCAGATACGCAGTATTTT	NA	TRBV5-1	TRBJ2-3	NA
CASTVDSFSNQPQHF	TGTGCCAGCACCGTCGACAGCTTTAGCAATCAGCCCCAGCATTTT	NA	TRBV28	TRBJ1-5	NA
CAISERTSGGPDTQYF	TGTGCCATCAGTGAAAGGACTAGCGGAGGCCCGGATACGCAGTATTTT	TRBD2	TRBV10-3	TRBJ2-3	NA
CASSPREGVRTDTQYF	TGTGCCAGCAGCCCCCGTGAGGGGGTTCGCACAGATACGCAGTATTTT	NA	TRBV9	TRBJ2-3	NA
CASSDTGGRRETQYF	TGTGCCAGCAGTGACACGGGAGGGCGTAGGGAGACCCAGTACTTC	TRBD2	TRBV6-1	TRBJ2-5	NA